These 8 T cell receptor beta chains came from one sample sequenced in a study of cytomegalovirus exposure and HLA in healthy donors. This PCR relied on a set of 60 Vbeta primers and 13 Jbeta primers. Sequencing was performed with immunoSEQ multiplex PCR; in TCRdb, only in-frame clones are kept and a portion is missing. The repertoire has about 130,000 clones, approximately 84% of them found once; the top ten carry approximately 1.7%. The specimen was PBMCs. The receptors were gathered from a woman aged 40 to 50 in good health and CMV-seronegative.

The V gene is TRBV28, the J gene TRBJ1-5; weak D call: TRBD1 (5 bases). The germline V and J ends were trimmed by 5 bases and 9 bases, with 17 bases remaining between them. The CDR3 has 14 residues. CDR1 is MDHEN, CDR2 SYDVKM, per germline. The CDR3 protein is CASSHRQFEGPQHF. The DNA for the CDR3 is TGTGCCAGCAGTCACCGACAGTTCGAAGGGCCCCAGCATTTT.

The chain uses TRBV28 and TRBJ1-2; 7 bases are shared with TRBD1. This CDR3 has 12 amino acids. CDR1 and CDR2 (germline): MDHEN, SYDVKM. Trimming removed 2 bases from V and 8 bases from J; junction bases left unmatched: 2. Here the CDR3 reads CASSLGGGGYTF. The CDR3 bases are TGTGCCAGCAGTTTAGGAGGGGGCGGCTACACCTTC.

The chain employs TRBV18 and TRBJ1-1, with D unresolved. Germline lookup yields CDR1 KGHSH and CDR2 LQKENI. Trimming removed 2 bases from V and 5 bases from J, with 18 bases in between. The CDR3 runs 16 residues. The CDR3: CASSPALAGMGTEAFF. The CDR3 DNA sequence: TGTGCCAGCTCACCAGCCCTGGCGGGGATGGGAACTGAAGCTTTCTTT.

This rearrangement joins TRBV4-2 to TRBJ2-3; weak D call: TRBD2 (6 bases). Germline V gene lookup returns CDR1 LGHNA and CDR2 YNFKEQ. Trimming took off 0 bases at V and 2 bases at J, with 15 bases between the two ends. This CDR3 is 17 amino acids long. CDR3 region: CASSQDQFGGDTDTQYF. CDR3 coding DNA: TGTGCCAGCAGCCAAGATCAGTTCGGAGGGGACACAGATACGCAGTATTTT.

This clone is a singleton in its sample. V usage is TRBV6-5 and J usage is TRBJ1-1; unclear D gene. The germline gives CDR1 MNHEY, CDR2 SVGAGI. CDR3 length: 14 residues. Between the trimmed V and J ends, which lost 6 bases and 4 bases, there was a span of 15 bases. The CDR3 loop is CASSNPWESTEAFF. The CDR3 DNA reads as TGTGCCAGCAGCAACCCTTGGGAGAGCACTGAAGCTTTCTTT.

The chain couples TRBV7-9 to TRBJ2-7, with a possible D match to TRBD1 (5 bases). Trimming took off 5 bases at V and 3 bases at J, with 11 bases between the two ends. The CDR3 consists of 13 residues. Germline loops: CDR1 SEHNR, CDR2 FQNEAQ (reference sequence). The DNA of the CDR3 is TGTGCCAGCAGCACCGGACAACACTACGAGCAGTACTTC. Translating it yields CASSTGQHYEQYF.

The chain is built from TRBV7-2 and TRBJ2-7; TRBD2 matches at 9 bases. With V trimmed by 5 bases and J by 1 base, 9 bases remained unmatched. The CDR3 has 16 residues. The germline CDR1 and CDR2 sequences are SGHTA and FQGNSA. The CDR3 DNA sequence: TGTGCCAGCAGCCCCGTTGTGAGCGGGAGGTCCTACGAGCAGTACTTC. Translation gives CASSPVVSGRSYEQYF.

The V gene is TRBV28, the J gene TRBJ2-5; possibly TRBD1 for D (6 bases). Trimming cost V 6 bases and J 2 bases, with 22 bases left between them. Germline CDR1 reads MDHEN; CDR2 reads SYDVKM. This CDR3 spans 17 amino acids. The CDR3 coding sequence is TGTGCCAGCAGCCCATCACAGGGATCCCACTTACAAGAGACCCAGTACTTC. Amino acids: CASSPSQGSHLQETQYF.